This T cell receptor beta chain was captured by sequencing in a study of T-cell reconstitution after alpha-beta-depleted transplantation in children (dated by TCRdb to the mid-2010s). A note on the overall study: Using TCR repertoire profiling, the study followed T-cell immune reconstitution in a quantitative way in children after TCRalphabeta/CD19-depleted allogeneic hematopoietic cell transplantation.

To prepare the library, PCR was applied. Sequencing relied on an Illumina HiSeq 2500. Molecular barcoding was employed in the preparation of TCR libraries, with unique molecular identifiers being used to normalize TCRbeta repertoire quantification. TCRdb passed the public sequencing reads through fastp at Q25 and MiXCR, retaining productive beta sequences. Records with the same CDR3 protein are collapsed into one entry carrying the most frequent genes and DNA. The sample contains about 830,000 distinct CDR3 sequences, 15% to 20% of them found a single time. The top ten clonotypes cover approximately 5% of the sample. This specimen's treatment or condition label, interpreted: allogeneic hematopoietic cell transplantation with graft depleted of TCRalphabeta T cells and CD19 B cells. Transplant recipients were children who received TCRalphabeta/CD19-depleted allogeneic hematopoietic cell grafts. Trimmed from V: 6 bases; trimmed from J: 4 bases; junction bases lacking a gene match: 9. CDR1 and CDR2 are read off the germline V gene as SQVTM and ANQGSEA. The CDR3, cysteine through phenylalanine, is 13 amino acids long. Just CDR3 DNA is preserved here, 39 bases in frame from base 1.

The paper's findings and limits, for the study overall: About two months after transplant, the apparently early recovery of alphabetaT-cell counts reportedly depended on just several hundred clones that had expanded rapidly and came from non-depleted graft cells. Hyperexpanded clone frequencies declined over subsequent months; after one year, T-cell counts and TCRbeta diversity were mostly attributed to newly produced T cells. The high TCRbeta diversity at day 60 in some patients was ascribed to recipient T cells and intrathymic progenitors that had survived conditioning.

In this sample, this clonotype turned up many times. The target of this receptor is not known. Per-nucleotide qualities are absent, and no much larger clonotype sits a single base away. Sequencing was performed on PBMCs, mostly from graft donor cells, taken 360 days after TCRalphabeta/CD19-depleted stem cell transplant. The origin of this receptor is a male patient younger than 18 who had a stem cell transplant for acute lymphoblastic leukemia, so the T cells may come from the graft donor. The chain was built from TRBV29-1 and TRBJ2-7; a stretch of 7 junction bases matches TRBD2. The sequenced DNA is TGCAGCGTCCCCCCGGCGGGAGTGTACGAGCAGTACTTC. Translated, it gives CSVPPAGVYEQYF.